This TCR beta chain is from a study of monozygotic twins with inflammatory bowel disease. Details on this clonotype: Antigen unknown.

TCRdb reanalyzed the 5' RACE reads and collapses them to one entry per CDR3 protein, without DNA. The table for this sample gives some 400,000 distinct CDR3 sequences. Study conclusions and caveats: Among T cells, the various subtypes were not distinguishable.

The CDR3 runs to 15 residues. Germline assignment: CDR1 SGHNT and CDR2 YYREEE (reference sequence). The TCR comes from a human donor with ulcerative colitis or Crohn's disease, or a healthy co-twin of an affected twin (not recorded which). The material sequenced was blood. This rearrangement joins TRBV5-4 to TRBJ1-6. CDR3: CASSFESSYNSPLHF. Drawing the rest from reference TRBV5-4 and TRBJ1-6, the complete variable domain is ETGVTQSPTHLIKTRGQQVTLRCSSQSGHNTVSWYQQALGQGPQFIFQYYREEENGRGNFPPRFSGLQFPNYSSELNVNALELDDSALYLCASSFESSYNSPLHFGNGTRLTVT.